The 31 T cell receptor beta chains listed next were all sequenced from one sample in a study of blood T cell repertoires in COVID-19. The repertoire was sequenced with immunoSEQ multiplex PCR; TCRdb's copy has only in-frame clones and lacks some. The sample shows about 200,000 clones, 81% of them seen only once. Source material: peripheral blood. Receptor source: an elderly woman with acute or convalescent COVID-19.

This clone was recorded only once. The genes are TRBV6-1 and TRBJ1-4, with 7 bases fitting TRBD1. The CDR3 has 15 amino acids. Trimming cost V 10 bases and J 7 bases; bases outside gene matches: 15. The V gene's germline CDR1 is MNHNS and CDR2 SASEGT. The CDR3 sequence is CATTADRARFEKLFF. Written as DNA, the CDR3 is TGTGCCACCACCGCCGACAGGGCTCGATTTGAAAAACTGTTTTTT.

On this clone itself: Other DNA variants within this sample encode the same CDR3. The genes are TRBV19 and TRBJ1-5, with unresolved D. Germline loops: CDR1 LNHDA, CDR2 SQIVND (reference sequence). CDR3 length: 14 residues. The V and J ends lost 2 bases and 0 bases respectively, with 5 bases between them. The DNA of the CDR3 is TGTGCCAGTAGTATAATCTCTAGCAATCAGCCCCAGCATTTT. Translation gives CASSIISSNQPQHF.

The genes are TRBV28 and TRBJ1-1; no clear D gene. The CDR3 runs to 13 residues. The germline CDR1 and CDR2 sequences are MDHEN and SYDVKM. The V end lost 2 bases, the J end lost 2 bases, and 6 bases lay between the germline ends. Here the CDR3 DNA reads TGTGCCAGCAGTTTAACAGTAAACACTGAAGCTTTCTTT. It codes for CASSLTVNTEAFF. Looking up the rest from reference TRBV28 and TRBJ1-1 gives the full variable domain: DVKVTQSSRYLVKRTGEKVFLECVQDMDHENMFWYRQDPGLGLRLIYFSYDVKMKEKGDIPEGYSVSREKKERFSLILESASTNQTSMYLCASSLTVNTEAFFGQGTRLTVV.

This clone appeared a few times. The chain carries TRBV19 and TRBJ2-3, with TRBD2 matching 9 bases. CDR1 and CDR2 (germline): LNHDA, SQIVND (reference sequence). The J segment lost 6 bases and the V segment lost 2 bases, leaving 6 bases of the junction unmatched. The CDR3 spans 15 residues. This chain's CDR3 is CASSIPAGGQDTQYF. The CDR3 nucleotides read TGTGCCAGTAGTATACCAGCGGGGGGTCAGGATACGCAGTATTTT.

The chain carries TRBV5-1 and TRBJ2-7, with D possibly matching TRBD2 (6 bases). The germline V and J ends were trimmed by 0 bases and 5 bases, with 15 bases remaining between them. The CDR3 consists of 15 residues. Germline V gives CDR1 SGHRS, CDR2 YFSETQ. The CDR3 protein is CASSLVGGEVDEQYF. The CDR3 bases are TGCGCCAGCAGCTTGGTCGGCGGGGAGGTGGACGAGCAGTACTTC. The full variable domain, with the rest looked up from reference TRBV5-1 and TRBJ2-7, is KAGVTQTPRYLIKTRGQQVTLSCSPISGHRSVSWYQQTPGQGLQFLFEYFSETQRNKGNFPGRFSGRQFSNSRSEMNVSTLELGDSALYLCASSLVGGEVDEQYFGPGTRLTVT.

The chain couples TRBV25-1 to TRBJ1-1; a possible D gene is TRBD1 (6 bases). This CDR3 is 13 amino acids long. Germline CDR1 and CDR2: MGHDK and SYGVNS. Trimming pared 7 bases from V and 0 bases from J, leaving 9 bases between. The CDR3 protein is CASKTGMNTEAFF. The CDR3, as DNA: TGTGCCAGCAAAACAGGGATGAACACTGAAGCTTTCTTT. The whole variable domain, remainder taken from reference TRBV25-1 and TRBJ1-1, is EADIYQTPRYLVIGTGKKITLECSQTMGHDKMYWYQQDPGMELHLIHYSYGVNSTEKGDLSSESTVSRIRTEHFPLTLESARPSHTSQYLCASKTGMNTEAFFGQGTRLTVV.

The chain has TRBV7-9 and TRBJ2-5; 7 bases map to TRBD1. Germline trimming cut 7 bases from V and 2 bases from J; bases unmatched to any gene: 10. CDR1 and CDR2 from the germline V gene are SEHNR and FQNEAQ (reference sequence). This CDR3 comprises 15 residues. CDR3 in DNA: TGTGCCAGCACCCCGGGACAGACAGATCAAGAGACCCAGTACTTC. Encoded protein: CASTPGQTDQETQYF.

J is TRBJ2-5 and V is TRBV3-1 (or the pseudogene TRBV3-2); 8 nucleotides align to TRBD2. The CDR3 contains 15 residues. Losses at the gene ends were 3 bases for V and 5 bases for J; bases not matched to a gene: 8. Germline V gene lookup returns CDR1 LGHDT and CDR2 YNNKEL (reference sequence). CDR3 DNA: TGTGCCAGCAGCCAGCTAGGGACTAGGAGTGAGACCCAGTACTTC. It translates to CASSQLGTRSETQYF.

V and J are TRBV18 and TRBJ1-2, with TRBD1 identical over 8 bases. The CDR3 runs to 14 residues. Germline assignment: CDR1 KGHSH and CDR2 LQKENI. The ends lost 3 bases at V and 2 bases at J; junction bases unmatched: 2. CDR3 sequence reads: CASSPGQDNYGYTF. The CDR3 DNA reads TGTGCCAGCTCACCGGGACAGGACAACTATGGCTACACCTTC.

CDR3: CASSYSPLTVFQETQYF. Written as DNA, the CDR3 is TGTGCCAGCAGTTACTCTCCCCTTACAGTTTTCCAAGAGACCCAGTACTTC. This rearrangement joins TRBV6-7 to TRBJ2-5; D ambiguous. TRBV6-7 belongs to the ORF category, with a function that is uncertain. Trimming took off 0 bases at V and 1 base at J, with 15 bases between the two ends. This CDR3 comprises 17 residues.

The V gene is TRBV5-6, the J gene TRBJ2-2, with a possible D match to TRBD1 (6 bases). The CDR3 covers 16 residues. Trimming pared 3 bases from V and 4 bases from J, leaving 16 bases between. CDR1 is SGHDT, CDR2 YYEEEE, per germline. Here the CDR3 reads CASSSQGPIFTGELFF. The CDR3 DNA is TGTGCCAGCAGCTCACAGGGACCGATTTTCACCGGGGAGCTGTTTTTT.

For the CDR3, the DNA is TGTGCCAGCAGCTTACTTAGCGGGCCTTCCTACAATGAGCAGTTCTTC. Translated: CASSLLSGPSYNEQFF. The V and J genes are TRBV11-3 and TRBJ2-1, with TRBD2 matching 7 bases. In germline, CDR1 is SGHNT, CDR2 YENEEA. V was pared by 2 bases and J by 1 base, with 5 bases of the junction left unmatched. There are 16 residues in the CDR3.

V usage is TRBV5-1 and J usage is TRBJ1-5, with 7 bases fitting TRBD1. The CDR3 contains 15 residues. With 2 bases clipped from V and 4 bases from J, the junction kept 6 bases outside the gene matches. CDR1 is SGHRS and CDR2 is YFSETQ in the germline V gene. The DNA of the CDR3 is TGCGCCAGCAGCTTACAGGGGACCGTAAATCAGCCCCAGCATTTT. It translates to CASSLQGTVNQPQHF.

This clone was detected only a few times. This rearrangement joins TRBV19 to TRBJ2-7, with D possibly being TRBD1 (6 bases). The CDR3 sequence is 15 residues long. Trimming left V 5 bases short and J 3 bases short, with 17 bases between. Per germline, CDR1 LNHDA and CDR2 SQIVND (reference sequence). The CDR3 region has the DNA TGTGCCAGTAGTCCCCACATTGGACAGAACTACGAGCAGTACTTC. This sequence encodes CASSPHIGQNYEQYF.

The chain is built from TRBV9 and TRBJ2-1, with D possibly TRBD2 on 5 matching bases. V lost 0 bases and J 2 bases, leaving 12 bases between the germline ends. The CDR3 covers 16 residues. Germline lookup yields CDR1 SGDLS and CDR2 YYNGEE. The CDR3 DNA sequence: TGTGCCAGCAGCGTAGATCCCAGCGGACCCTACAATGAGCAGTTCTTC. Translation: CASSVDPSGPYNEQFF.

The gene calls are TRBV7-9 and TRBJ2-6; D call uncertain. Germline V lookup: CDR1 SEHNR, CDR2 FQNEAQ (reference sequence). V was shortened by 2 bases and J by 1 base, with 6 bases between the two germline ends. This CDR3 has 15 residues. CDR3 residues: CASSLTGSGANVLTF. CDR3 bases: TGTGCCAGCAGCTTAACGGGTTCTGGGGCCAACGTCCTGACTTTC.

This clone was detected once. The rearrangement links TRBV30 to TRBJ1-2; D unclear. Germline CDR1 GTSNPN, CDR2 SVGIG (reference sequence). The V end lost 8 bases, the J end lost 7 bases, and 11 bases lay between the germline ends. The CDR3 covers 10 residues. The CDR3 protein is CAGGWFGYTF. In DNA, the CDR3 is TGTGCCGGAGGCTGGTTTGGCTACACCTTC. The full variable domain, its missing parts supplied by reference TRBV30 and TRBJ1-2, is SQTIHQWPATLVQPVGSPLSLECTVEGTSNPNLYWYRQAAGRGLQLLFYSVGIGQISSEVPQNLSASRPQDRQFILSSKKLLLSDSGFYLCAGGWFGYTFGSGTRLTVV.

This clone was counted a single time. The chain has TRBV13 and TRBJ2-7, with a weak D call TRBD1 (5 bases). The length of the CDR3 is 14 residues. Germline CDR1 PRHDT, CDR2 FYEKMQ (reference sequence). Trimming removed 1 base from V and 5 bases from J, with 12 bases in between. CDR3 residues: CASSLAVQGDEQYF. The CDR3 DNA reads TGTGCCAGCAGCTTAGCTGTTCAGGGCGACGAGCAGTACTTC.

The rearrangement joins TRBV5-3 to TRBJ1-5, with 8 nucleotides matching TRBD1. TRBV5-3 is designated an ORF whose function remains uncertain. The CDR3 has 16 amino acids. Trimming took 4 bases from V and 2 from J; bases not matched to a gene: 8. CDR3 DNA: TGTGCCAGAAGCACAAGACAGGGGAAGGGCAATCAGCCCCAGCATTTT. Its translation: CARSTRQGKGNQPQHF.

This chain joins TRBV5-1 and TRBJ1-2; 7 positions agree with TRBD1. The CDR3 covers 14 residues. Germline V gene sequence: CDR1 SGHRS, CDR2 YFSETQ. V trimming: 0 bases; J trimming: 6 bases; junction bases outside the gene matches: 5. CDR3 residues: CASSLARQGNGYTF. The CDR3 DNA follows: TGCGCCAGCAGCTTGGCTAGACAGGGAAATGGCTACACCTTC.

The chain is built from TRBV6-2 or TRBV6-3 and TRBJ1-5; TRBD1 agrees at 8 bases. The CDR3 runs to 17 residues. Trimming at V came to 2 bases and at J to 4 bases, leaving 10 bases not matched to a gene. Germline CDR1 and CDR2: MNHEY and SVGEGT. As DNA, the CDR3 is TGTGCCAGCAGTTACCCCCTTCGGGACAGGAAAAATCAGCCCCAGCATTTT. Its translation is CASSYPLRDRKNQPQHF.

The chain is built from TRBV11-2 and TRBJ2-2; weak D call: TRBD1 (6 bases). The CDR3 has 14 amino acids. V was clipped by 5 bases and J by 6 bases, with 13 bases between them. Germline lookup yields CDR1 SGHAT and CDR2 FQNNGV. CDR3 amino acids: CASSTYTGPGELFF. Here the CDR3 DNA reads TGTGCCAGCAGCACCTATACAGGGCCCGGGGAGCTGTTTTTT.

The chain couples TRBV5-1 to TRBJ2-3; 9 nucleotides match TRBD2. The CDR3 runs 16 residues. V gave up 4 bases and J gave up 2 bases; unmatched junction bases: 8. CDR1 is SGHRS and CDR2 is YFSETQ in the germline V gene. The CDR3 DNA follows: TGCGCCAGCAGCAGAAGCGGGGGGCGCGACACAGATACGCAGTATTTT. It translates to CASSRSGGRDTDTQYF.

V and J are TRBV3-1 (or the pseudogene TRBV3-2) and TRBJ2-3, with 13 nucleotides matching TRBD2. CDR1 and CDR2 from the germline V gene are LGHDT and YNNKEL (reference sequence). This CDR3 has 18 residues. Unmatched junction bases numbered 6, after V lost 1 base and J lost 2 bases. The CDR3 nucleotides read TGTGCCAGCAGCCAAGGGACTAGCGGGGGAGCCTACACAGATACGCAGTATTTT. It codes for CASSQGTSGGAYTDTQYF.

V and J are TRBV2 and TRBJ2-5; the match to TRBD2 covers 8 bases. Germline trimming cut 8 bases from V and 2 bases from J; bases unmatched to any gene: 10. The germline CDR1 and CDR2 sequences are SNHLY and FYNNEI. The CDR3 spans 15 residues. The CDR3 DNA reads TGTGCCAGCGGTAGGAGCGGGGGTTCACAAGAGACCCAGTACTTC. This encodes CASGRSGGSQETQYF.

Details on this clone: The sample contains more than one DNA sequence encoding this CDR3. The chain employs TRBV12-5 and TRBJ1-5; D unclear. The CDR3 spans 15 residues. CDR1 LGHNT and CDR2 FRNRAP come from the germline V gene. Between the trimmed V and J ends, which lost 4 bases and 0 bases, there was a span of 10 bases. CDR3 in DNA: TGTGCTAGTGGTTCCGCAGGATATAGCAATCAGCCCCAGCATTTT. Its translation is CASGSAGYSNQPQHF.

This chain connects TRBV5-5 to TRBJ2-6; D uncertain. Deletions cut 2 bases from V and 1 base from J, with 19 bases between. This CDR3 has 19 amino acids. From germline, CDR1 is SGHKS and CDR2 YYEKEE (reference sequence). The CDR3 sequence: CASSFVQIQILSGANVLTF. CDR3 bases: TGTGCCAGCAGCTTTGTACAAATCCAAATCTTGTCTGGGGCCAACGTCCTGACTTTC.

V is TRBV5-1 and J is TRBJ2-3; 14 nucleotides align to TRBD2. V was pared by 4 bases and J by 2 bases, with 9 bases of the junction left unmatched. Germline V lookup: CDR1 SGHRS, CDR2 YFSETQ. The CDR3 is 18 amino acids. This CDR3 reads CASSTGLAGGPTTDTQYF. The CDR3 DNA sequence: TGCGCCAGCAGCACAGGACTAGCGGGAGGCCCCACCACAGATACGCAGTATTTT.

V and J are TRBV9 and TRBJ2-7; D may be TRBD1 (6 bases). The CDR3 runs 15 residues. Trimming cost V 0 bases and J 3 bases, with 13 bases left between them. CDR1 is SGDLS, CDR2 YYNGEE, per germline. The DNA of the CDR3 is TGTGCCAGCAGCGTAGACGGGACACCTTTCTACGAGCAGTACTTC. Its protein is CASSVDGTPFYEQYF.

The chain employs TRBV5-5 and TRBJ1-3; TRBD1 matches 8 bases. V dropped 0 bases and J dropped 0; count of bases not matched to a gene: 11. CDR1 SGHKS and CDR2 YYEKEE come from the germline V gene (reference sequence). The CDR3 has 19 amino acids. The DNA of the CDR3 is TGTGCCAGCAGCTTGGGGACAGGGTTTTCTATCGCCTCTGGAAACACCATATATTTT. It encodes CASSLGTGFSIASGNTIYF.

The chain couples TRBV5-1 to TRBJ1-1, with D tentatively TRBD1 (6 bases). The V end was cut by 2 bases, the J end by 0 bases, with 11 bases between. This CDR3 contains 15 residues. Germline CDR1 reads SGHRS; CDR2 reads YFSETQ. Here the CDR3 DNA reads TGCGCCAGCAGCTTCGGACAGCCCCTGAACACTGAAGCTTTCTTT. Amino acids: CASSFGQPLNTEAFF.